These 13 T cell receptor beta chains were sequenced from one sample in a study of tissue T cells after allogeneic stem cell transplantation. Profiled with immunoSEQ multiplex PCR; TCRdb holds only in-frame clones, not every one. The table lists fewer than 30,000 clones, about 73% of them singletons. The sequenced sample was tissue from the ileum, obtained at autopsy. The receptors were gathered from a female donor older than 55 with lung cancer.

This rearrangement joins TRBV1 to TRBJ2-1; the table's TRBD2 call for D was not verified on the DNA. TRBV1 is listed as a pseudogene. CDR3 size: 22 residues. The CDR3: CTSSRKETSGTIKIPSYNEQFF. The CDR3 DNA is TGCACCAGCAGCCGCAAGGAGACTAGCGGGACGATAAAAATCCCCTCCTACAATGAGCAGTTCTTC.

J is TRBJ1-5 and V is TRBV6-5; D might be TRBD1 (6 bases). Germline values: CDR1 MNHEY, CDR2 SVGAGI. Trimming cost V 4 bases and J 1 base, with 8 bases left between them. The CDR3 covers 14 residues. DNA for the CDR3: TGTGCCAGCAGTTTAGGGGGGAGCAATCAGCCCCAGCATTTT. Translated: CASSLGGSNQPQHF.

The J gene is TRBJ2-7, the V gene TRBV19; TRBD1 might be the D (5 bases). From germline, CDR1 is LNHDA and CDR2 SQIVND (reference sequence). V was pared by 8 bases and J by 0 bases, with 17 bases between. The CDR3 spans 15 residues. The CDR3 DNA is TGTGCCAGTTCAACCGTGTGGGGCAGCTCCTACGAGCAGTACTTC. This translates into CASSTVWGSSYEQYF.

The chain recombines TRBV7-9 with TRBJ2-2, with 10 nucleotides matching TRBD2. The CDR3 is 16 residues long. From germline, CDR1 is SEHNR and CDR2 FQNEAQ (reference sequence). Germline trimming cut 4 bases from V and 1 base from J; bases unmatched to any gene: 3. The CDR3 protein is CASSSRLAGNTGELFF. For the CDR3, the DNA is TGTGCCAGCAGCTCCCGACTAGCGGGGAACACCGGGGAGCTGTTTTTT.

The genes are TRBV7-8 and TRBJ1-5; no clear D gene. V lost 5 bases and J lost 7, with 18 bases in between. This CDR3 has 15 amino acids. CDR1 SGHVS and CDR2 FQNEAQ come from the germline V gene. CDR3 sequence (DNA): TGTGCCAGCAGCCTAAGGCCGCAGGTAGGACAGCCCCAGCATTTT. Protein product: CASSLRPQVGQPQHF.

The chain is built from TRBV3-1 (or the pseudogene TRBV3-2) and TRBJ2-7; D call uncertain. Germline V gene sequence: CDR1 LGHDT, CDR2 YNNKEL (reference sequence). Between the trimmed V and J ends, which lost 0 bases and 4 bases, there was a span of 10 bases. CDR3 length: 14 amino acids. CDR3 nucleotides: TGTGCCAGCAGCCAAGATTTGTCAGAGTACGAGCAGTACTTC. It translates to CASSQDLSEYEQYF.

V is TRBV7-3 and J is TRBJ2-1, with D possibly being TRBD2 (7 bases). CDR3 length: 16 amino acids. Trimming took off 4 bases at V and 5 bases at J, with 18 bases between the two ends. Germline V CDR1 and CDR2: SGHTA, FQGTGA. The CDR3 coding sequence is TGTGCCAGCAGCTCATATTCGGGGGGCGAGGACAATGAGCAGTTCTTC. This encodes CASSSYSGGEDNEQFF.

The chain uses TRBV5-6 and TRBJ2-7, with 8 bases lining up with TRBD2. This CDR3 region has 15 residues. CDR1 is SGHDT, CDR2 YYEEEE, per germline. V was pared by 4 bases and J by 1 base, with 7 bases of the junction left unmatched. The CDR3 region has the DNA TGTGCCAGCAGCCCCGAACTAGCGGCGTCCTACGAGCAGTACTTC. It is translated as CASSPELAASYEQYF.

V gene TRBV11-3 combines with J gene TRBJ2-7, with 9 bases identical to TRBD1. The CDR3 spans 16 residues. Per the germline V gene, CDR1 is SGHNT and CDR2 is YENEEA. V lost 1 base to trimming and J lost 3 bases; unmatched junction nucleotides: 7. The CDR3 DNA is TGTGCCAGCAGCTTAGGCGTGGGGACAGGGTACTACGAGCAGTACTTC. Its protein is CASSLGVGTGYYEQYF.

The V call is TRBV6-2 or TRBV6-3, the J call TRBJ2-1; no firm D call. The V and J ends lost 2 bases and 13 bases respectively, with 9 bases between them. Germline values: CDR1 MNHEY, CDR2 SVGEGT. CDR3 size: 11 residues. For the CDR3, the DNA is TGTGCCAGCAGTTACGGTACTTTCCAGTTCTTC. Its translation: CASSYGTFQFF.

CDR3 DNA: TGTGCCAGCAGCCTCACCAGGGGGACCACCACAGATACGCAGTATTTT. This sequence encodes CASSLTRGTTTDTQYF. J is TRBJ2-3 and V is TRBV5-5; 7 bases are a match to TRBD1. With 4 bases clipped from V and 2 bases from J, the junction kept 10 bases outside the gene matches. Germline V gene lookup returns CDR1 SGHKS and CDR2 YYEKEE (reference sequence). The CDR3 spans 16 residues.

The CDR3 DNA sequence: TGTGCCAGCAGATCGGGGGGGGAGAACACTGAAGCTTTCTTT. It encodes CASRSGGENTEAFF. The V and J genes are TRBV7-9 and TRBJ1-1; a weak D match, TRBD1 (5 bases). Germline loops: CDR1 SEHNR, CDR2 FQNEAQ (reference sequence). The ends were cut back, 6 bases at V and 1 base at J, with 12 bases in the middle. The CDR3 has 14 amino acids.

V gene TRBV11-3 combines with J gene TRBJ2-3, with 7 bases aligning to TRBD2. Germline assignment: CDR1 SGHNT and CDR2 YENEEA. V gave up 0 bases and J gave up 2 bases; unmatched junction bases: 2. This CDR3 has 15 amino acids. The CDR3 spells CASSLDGRATDTQYF. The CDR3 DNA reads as TGTGCCAGCAGCTTAGATGGGAGGGCCACAGATACGCAGTATTTT. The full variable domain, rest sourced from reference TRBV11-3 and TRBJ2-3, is EAGVVQSPRYKIIEKKQPVAFWCNPISGHNTLYWYLQNLGQGPELLIRYENEEAVDDSQLPKDRFSAERLKGVDSTLKIQPAELGDSAVYLCASSLDGRATDTQYFGPGTRLTVL.